This TCR beta chain came from a study of cytomegalovirus exposure and HLA in healthy donors. PCR primers comprised 60 Vbeta and 13 Jbeta primers. The repertoire was sequenced with immunoSEQ multiplex PCR; TCRdb's copy has only in-frame clones and lacks some. In the table there are roughly 160,000 clones, roughly 89% of which are singletons. The trim removed 3 bases at V and 8 bases at J, leaving 7 bases unmatched. Germline values: CDR1 MNHEY, CDR2 SMNVEV (reference sequence). The length of the CDR3 is 14 residues. Study observations and caveats: Certain sequence variants were highly shared and formed a cluster, and this cluster was likely a sequencing artifact. There were 150 to 200 TCR beta chains listed as cytomegalovirus-associated. Accurate prediction of HLA-A and HLA-B alleles (for most subjects) was reportedly achieved from TCR beta sequences.

This clone was seen only a few times. No antigen is known for it. The material sequenced was PBMCs. The chain has TRBV27 and TRBJ1-2, with 9 bases aligning to TRBD1. This clonotype was sampled from a woman under 40 in good health and CMV-seronegative. CDR3 protein: CASSFRTGVNGYTF. CDR3 DNA sequence: TGTGCCAGCAGTTTTCGGACAGGGGTAAACGGCTACACCTTC.